The clone carrying this T cell receptor (beta chain) was seen ten or more times. This CDR3 has 13 residues. V lost 3 bases and J lost 13; bases outside the gene matches: 10. Looked up from germline, CDR1 is KGHSH and CDR2 is LQKENI. The assay was immunoSEQ multiplex PCR, and TCRdb's table has in-frame clones only and misses some. The profile shows some 150,000 clones, around 80% of them singletons. The record originates from a study of blood T cell repertoires in COVID-19. On the study more broadly: PBMCs, B-cell-depleted T cells, or T cells were the source of the cDNA or gDNA that made up the material.

The chain recombines TRBV18 with TRBJ1-1; 8 bases line up with TRBD1. Sequences were obtained from peripheral blood. The TCR comes from a man aged 60 to 75 with acute or convalescent COVID-19. CDR3 DNA: TGTGCCAGCTCACCCCTGTCGGACAGGGACGGTTTCTTT. It codes for CASSPLSDRDGFF.